This T cell receptor beta chain was profiled in a study of cytomegalovirus exposure and HLA in healthy donors. The study ran its PCR with 60 Vbeta and 13 Jbeta primers. TCRdb's table, derived via immunoSEQ multiplex PCR, lists solely in-frame clones and lacks some. The table records about 160,000 clones, 79% of them present only once. The germline gives CDR1 SGHTS, CDR2 YDEGEE. The V end lost 6 bases, the J end lost 4 bases, and 8 bases lay between the germline ends. The CDR3 spans 11 residues. A word on this clone: What it recognizes is unknown.

Notes on the study in general: In a later analysis, donors in an Asian-associated ancestry cluster reportedly had fewer N-insertions in productive TCRs than the cohort mean.

The chain carries TRBV5-8 and TRBJ2-7, with D uncertain. The sequenced sample was PBMCs. This receptor was obtained from a man aged 40-55 years in good health and CMV-seronegative. The CDR3 DNA reads as TGTGCCAGCAATTTTCGGTACGAGCAGTACTTC. The encoded protein is CASNFRYEQYF.